This entry is about one T cell receptor (beta chain). Its antigen is still unknown. The PCR used 60 Vbeta and 13 Jbeta primers. This table comes from immunoSEQ multiplex PCR, and its TCRdb copy is limited to in-frame clones, with some not included. The sample has more than 100,000 clones; around 80% are singletons. This record comes from a study of cytomegalovirus exposure and HLA in healthy donors. Findings of the study overall: Several of the most significant clusters were apparently associated with common viral pathogens in a later analysis. Most CMV-associated TCR beta chains were later found to appear HLA-restricted.

Sequencing was performed on PBMCs. The source is a man aged 50 to 60 in good health and CMV-seronegative.

Here the CDR3 reads CATSRPGQNYQPQHF. CDR3 in DNA: TGTGCCACCAGCCGTCCCGGACAGAACTATCAGCCCCAGCATTTT. The genes are TRBV15 and TRBJ1-5; weak D call: TRBD1 (6 bases). From germline, CDR1 is LNHNV and CDR2 YYDKDF (reference sequence). Trimming removed 5 bases from V and 5 bases from J, with 16 bases in between. The CDR3 is made up of 15 amino acids. The entire variable domain, with the rest obtained from reference TRBV15 and TRBJ1-5, is as follows: DAMVIQNPRYQVTQFGKPVTLSCSQTLNHNVMYWYQQKSSQAPKLLFHYYDKDFNNEADTPDNFQSRRPNTSFCFLDIRSPGLGDTAMYLCATSRPGQNYQPQHFGDGTRLSIL.